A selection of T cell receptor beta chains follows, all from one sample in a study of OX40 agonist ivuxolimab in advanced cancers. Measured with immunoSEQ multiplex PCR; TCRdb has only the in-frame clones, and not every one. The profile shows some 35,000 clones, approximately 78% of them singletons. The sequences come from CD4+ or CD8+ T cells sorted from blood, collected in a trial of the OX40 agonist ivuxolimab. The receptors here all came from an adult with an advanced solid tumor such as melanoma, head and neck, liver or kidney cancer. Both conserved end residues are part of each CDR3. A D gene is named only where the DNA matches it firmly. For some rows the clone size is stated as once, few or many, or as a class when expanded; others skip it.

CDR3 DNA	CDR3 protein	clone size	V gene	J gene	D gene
TGCGCCAGCAGCCCAAGACAGGGGGTACAAGAGACCCAGTACTTC	CASSPRQGVQETQYF	NA	TRBV5-1	TRBJ2-5	TRBD1
TGTGCCAGCAGCCCAGGGTCTGGGGCCAACGTCCTGACTTTC	CASSPGSGANVLTF	NA	TRBV11-3	TRBJ2-6	NA
TGTGCCAGCAGCCTTGGACAGGGGGCTCAAGAGACCCAGTACTTC	CASSLGQGAQETQYF	NA	TRBV27	TRBJ2-5	TRBD1
TGCGCCAGCAGCCAGGCGGGAAGCCGCTACGAGCAGTACTTC	CASSQAGSRYEQYF	NA	TRBV5-1	TRBJ2-7	NA
TGTGCCAGCCACCCTGGGGGGCGCACAGATACGCAGTATTTT	CASHPGGRTDTQYF	NA	TRBV6-6	TRBJ2-3	NA
TGTGCCAGCGGGGCTAGTCCGAATGAGCAGTTCTTC	CASGASPNEQFF	NA	TRBV7-3	TRBJ2-1	NA
TGTGCCAGCAGCTTAGGGCAGGGGGCTACAGATACGCAGTATTTT	CASSLGQGATDTQYF	NA	TRBV7-3	TRBJ2-3	TRBD1
TGTGCCAGCAGTGAAGGCGGCAGGGACTCAACTTTCTTT	CASSEGGRDSTFF	NA	TRBV25-1	TRBJ1-1	NA
TGTGCCAGCAGCCAGCGTCCTAGCTCGTACCAAGAGACCCAGTACTTC	CASSQRPSSYQETQYF	NA	TRBV7-6	TRBJ2-5	NA
TGTGCCAGCACCAAAAGGGTCGCGACAGGCACTTATGAAAAACTGTTTTTT	CASTKRVATGTYEKLFF	NA	TRBV7-3	TRBJ1-4	NA
TGTGCCAGCAGTGAATTGTTGGAGGGGGCGATGGTGTCTAATGAAAAACTGTTTTTT	CASSELLEGAMVSNEKLFF	NA	TRBV2	TRBJ1-4	TRBD1
TGTGCCAGCAGACCTATCGGGGCCCCCCAAGAGACCCAGTACTTC	CASRPIGAPQETQYF	NA	TRBV7-2	TRBJ2-5	NA
TGTGCCAGCAGCTCGGGGCGGACAGTGATGAACACTGAAGCTTTCTTT	CASSSGRTVMNTEAFF	few	TRBV7-2	TRBJ1-1	NA
TGTGCCAGCAGTGACGGGGAGTGGGGGACAGGGGGCTCAGAGACCCAGTACTTC	CASSDGEWGTGGSETQYF	NA	TRBV2	TRBJ2-5	TRBD1